These 6 T cell receptor beta chains came from one sample sequenced in a study of cytomegalovirus exposure and HLA in healthy donors. Researchers ran the PCR with 60 Vbeta and 13 Jbeta primers. Using immunoSEQ multiplex PCR, the repertoire was profiled, and TCRdb retains in-frame clones only, with some absent. The profile shows over 100,000 clones, about 80% of them singletons. The sample consisted of PBMCs. These receptors all come from a woman aged 40 to 50 in good health and CMV-seropositive.

V usage is TRBV6-1 and J usage is TRBJ2-1; D unresolved. Germline V gene data show CDR1 as MNHNS and CDR2 as SASEGT. The CDR3 is made up of 13 amino acids. Deletions cut 6 bases from V and 10 bases from J, with 16 bases between. CDR3 sequence: CASRSTGFGEQFF. The CDR3 DNA reads as TGTGCCAGCAGATCGACTGGTTTCGGCGAGCAGTTCTTC.

The chain employs TRBV5-1 and TRBJ2-7; 11 positions match TRBD2. The ends lost 5 bases at V and 2 bases at J; junction bases unmatched: 6. CDR1 and CDR2 from the germline V gene are SGHRS and YFSETQ. This CDR3 region has 15 residues. The CDR3 DNA reads TGCGCCAGCAGTCTAGCGGGGGGCCCAACCTACGAGCAGTACTTC. Its translation is CASSLAGGPTYEQYF. The full variable domain, completed using reference TRBV5-1 and TRBJ2-7, is KAGVTQTPRYLIKTRGQQVTLSCSPISGHRSVSWYQQTPGQGLQFLFEYFSETQRNKGNFPGRFSGRQFSNSRSEMNVSTLELGDSALYLCASSLAGGPTYEQYFGPGTRLTVT.

This clone was detected a few times. This CDR3 is also generated by other DNA sequences in the sample. J is TRBJ1-5 and V is TRBV10-3; 8 bases fit TRBD1. V was pared by 6 bases and J by 3 bases, with 4 bases of the junction left unmatched. This CDR3 is 14 amino acids long. Germline V gene data show CDR1 as ENHRY and CDR2 as SYGVKD. Here the CDR3 reads CAIRGTGNNQPQHF. CDR3 nucleotides: TGTGCCATCAGGGGGACAGGCAACAATCAGCCCCAGCATTTT.

The chain couples TRBV7-2 to TRBJ2-7; no clear D. Trimming shortened V by 4 bases and J by 0 bases, and 4 bases separated the two germline ends. The CDR3 loop spans 12 amino acids. Germline V gene data show CDR1 as SGHTA and CDR2 as FQGNSA. The chain's CDR3 is CASSWSSYEQYF. CDR3 in DNA: TGTGCCAGCAGCTGGAGCTCCTACGAGCAGTACTTC.

As regards this clone: Relative to the germline gene, one junction end is altered; a read error may explain this. J is TRBJ2-1 and V is TRBV7-9; 9 bases map to TRBD2. Germline loops: CDR1 SEHNR, CDR2 FQNEAQ (reference sequence). The CDR3 runs 14 residues. CDR3 nucleotides: TGTGCCAGCAGCGTAGCGGGACTAGCAGTTGAGCAGTTCTTC. Translating gives CASSVAGLAVEQFF.

The chain has TRBV2 and TRBJ1-3; D gene unclear. Germline CDR1 reads SNHLY; CDR2 reads FYNNEI. This CDR3 is built from 14 residues. V shed 1 base and J shed 4 bases, with 8 bases lying between them. CDR3 bases: TGTGCCAGCAGTGAAGGAGGGCAGGGAAACACCATATATTTT. As protein: CASSEGGQGNTIYF.